What follows is one T cell receptor (beta chain) and its context. Antigen unknown. The record originates from a study of T cell responses to AZD1222 COVID-19 vaccine. CDR1 and CDR2 from the germline V gene are MNHEY and SVGEGT. The V segment lost 6 bases and the J segment 1 base; nucleotides outside the gene matches: 9. There are 17 residues in the CDR3. Study outcomes and limitations: Reports say nearly half of spike-specific TCRs go after unmutated variant regions. Sampling captured repertoires only after the peak T cell response.

Clones were sequenced by immunoSEQ multiplex PCR, and TCRdb holds only the in-frame ones, with some missing. The sample consists of 65,000 to 80,000 clones, about 85% of them appearing once. The rearrangement links TRBV6-2 or TRBV6-3 to TRBJ2-1; 10 bases map to TRBD1. The specimen comprised peripheral blood, sampled on day 0 of AZD1222 vaccination. The sequence derives from an adult in good health. CDR3 sequence (DNA): TGTGCCAGCAGCACAACGGGACAGGGGTTTTCCTACAATGAGCAGTTCTTC. This codes for CASSTTGQGFSYNEQFF.